These T cell receptor beta chains were read from a single sample in a study of radiotherapy plus CTLA-4 blockade in lung cancer. Only in-frame clones appear in the TCRdb table, and some are missing; sequencing was by immunoSEQ multiplex PCR. The table includes around 99,000 clones, about 91% detected once. Source: peripheral blood, taken from a patient treated with radiotherapy plus ipilimumab. These TCRs come from a human donor with non-small cell lung cancer that progressed on radiotherapy plus ipilimumab. The CDR3 runs from the conserved cysteine through the conserved F or W. Each record gives: V gene, D gene, J gene, clone size, CDR3 protein, CDR3 DNA. D genes are given only for firm matches. Size tells how often a clone was seen (once, few, many) or the class of an expanded clone, and some rows leave it out.

V: TRBV4-1
D: -
J: TRBJ2-7
size: few
CDR3: CASSQDQAGPYEQYF
DNA: TGCGCCAGCAGCCAAGATCAAGCGGGCCCCTACGAGCAGTACTTC

V: TRBV4-2
D: -
J: TRBJ1-1
size: -
CDR3: CASSQERARGNTEAFF
DNA: TGTGCCAGCAGCCAAGAAAGGGCTCGGGGGAACACTGAAGCTTTCTTT

V: TRBV6-5
D: TRBD2
J: TRBJ2-1
size: -
CDR3: CASSYLAGEKEQFF
DNA: TGTGCCAGCAGTTACCTAGCGGGAGAAAAGGAGCAGTTCTTC

V: TRBV25-1
D: TRBD2
J: TRBJ2-1
size: -
CDR3: CASSTTGGEYNEQFF
DNA: TGTGCCAGCAGTACAACGGGAGGGGAATACAATGAGCAGTTCTTC

V: TRBV27
D: -
J: TRBJ1-3
size: -
CDR3: CASSLSGYSGNTIYF
DNA: TGTGCCAGCAGTTTATCCGGCTACTCTGGAAACACCATATATTTT

V: TRBV19
D: TRBD1
J: TRBJ1-1
size: -
CDR3: CASSRTGGTEAFF
DNA: TGTGCCAGTAGTCGGACAGGAGGCACTGAAGCTTTCTTT

V: TRBV2
D: TRBD1
J: TRBJ2-7
size: -
CDR3: CASSGDSEQYF
DNA: TGTGCCAGCAGTGGGGACAGCGAGCAGTACTTC

V: TRBV7-2
D: -
J: TRBJ2-1
size: -
CDR3: CASSLEGGPYNEQFF
DNA: TGTGCCAGCAGCTTAGAGGGGGGACCCTACAATGAGCAGTTCTTC

V: TRBV5-1
D: -
J: TRBJ2-7
size: -
CDR3: CASRGENRSYEQYF
DNA: TGCGCCAGCAGGGGGGAAAATCGTTCCTACGAGCAGTACTTC

V: TRBV19
D: -
J: TRBJ2-1
size: -
CDR3: CASSMPGSHYNEQFF
DNA: TGTGCCAGTAGTATGCCGGGGAGTCATTACAATGAGCAGTTCTTC

V: TRBV19
D: TRBD2
J: TRBJ2-7
size: once
CDR3: CASSITSGSGEQYF
DNA: TGTGCCAGTAGTATCACTAGCGGGAGTGGAGAGCAGTACTTC

V: TRBV18
D: -
J: TRBJ1-2
size: -
CDR3: CASSPSQNTYGYTF
DNA: TGTGCCAGCTCACCCAGCCAGAATACATATGGCTACACCTTC

V: TRBV29-1
D: -
J: TRBJ2-5
size: few
CDR3: CSVTTGTQKMNF
DNA: TGCAGCGTTACTACAGGGACTCAGAAAATGAACTTC

V: TRBV28
D: -
J: TRBJ2-7
size: -
CDR3: CASRTSGSYEQYF
DNA: TGTGCCAGCAGGACAAGCGGTTCCTACGAGCAGTACTTC

V: TRBV5-6
D: -
J: TRBJ2-1
size: -
CDR3: CASSLGSSYNEQFF
DNA: TGTGCCAGCAGCTTAGGGAGCTCCTACAATGAGCAGTTCTTC

V: TRBV6-1
D: TRBD2
J: TRBJ2-7
size: -
CDR3: CASDLEAGGLGEQYF
DNA: TGTGCCAGCGACTTAGAAGCGGGAGGGCTTGGCGAGCAGTACTTC

V: TRBV5-1
D: -
J: TRBJ2-7
size: -
CDR3: CASSPSSSTYEQYF
DNA: TGCGCCAGCAGCCCTTCTAGTAGCACGTACGAGCAGTACTTC

V: TRBV5-4
D: -
J: TRBJ1-2
size: -
CDR3: CASSLTRDAGNYGYTF
DNA: TGTGCCAGCAGCTTGACCCGGGACGCGGGGAACTATGGCTACACCTTC

V: TRBV6-1
D: TRBD1
J: TRBJ2-6
size: -
CDR3: CASSGKFGQVISGANVLTF
DNA: TGTGCCAGCAGTGGAAAGTTCGGACAGGTTATCTCTGGGGCCAACGTCCTGACTTTC

V: TRBV6-5
D: -
J: TRBJ2-1
size: -
CDR3: CASKGVKGNEQFF
DNA: TGTGCCAGCAAAGGGGTAAAGGGCAATGAGCAGTTCTTC

V: TRBV27
D: -
J: TRBJ2-3
size: -
CDR3: CASSSHTDTQYF
DNA: TGTGCCAGCAGTTCTCACACAGATACGCAGTATTTT

V: TRBV5-4
D: -
J: TRBJ2-5
size: -
CDR3: CASSLSGANQETQYF
DNA: TGTGCCAGCAGCTTGTCGGGAGCGAATCAAGAGACCCAGTACTTC

V: TRBV29-1
D: TRBD2
J: TRBJ2-3
size: -
CDR3: CSVGLLAGDTQYF
DNA: TGCAGCGTTGGATTGCTAGCGGGAGATACGCAGTATTTT

V: TRBV6-1
D: -
J: TRBJ2-1
size: -
CDR3: CASSTDRVPYNEQFF
DNA: TGTGCCAGCAGTACCGACCGTGTCCCCTACAATGAGCAGTTCTTC

V: TRBV19
D: -
J: TRBJ1-1
size: -
CDR3: CASSHLDRNTEAFF
DNA: TGTGCCAGTAGTCACTTGGACAGGAACACTGAAGCTTTCTTT

V: TRBV7-2
D: -
J: TRBJ2-6
size: -
CDR3: CASSFGGPGANVLTF
DNA: TGTGCCAGCAGCTTCGGAGGGCCGGGGGCCAACGTCCTGACTTTC

V: TRBV10-2
D: -
J: TRBJ1-2
size: -
CDR3: CASSEWADGRANYGYTF
DNA: TGCGCCAGCAGTGAATGGGCGGACGGCAGAGCAAACTATGGCTACACCTTC

V: TRBV27
D: -
J: TRBJ1-2
size: few
CDR3: CASSYRGGNYGYTF
DNA: TGTGCCAGCAGTTATAGGGGGGGGAACTATGGCTACACCTTC

V: TRBV10-2
D: TRBD1
J: TRBJ1-1
size: once
CDR3: CASSEIRGRGTEAFF
DNA: TGCGCCAGCAGTGAGATAAGGGGGCGAGGCACTGAAGCTTTCTTT

V: TRBV19
D: -
J: TRBJ1-4
size: -
CDR3: CASGRSATNEKLFF
DNA: TGTGCCAGCGGCCGATCTGCGACTAATGAAAAACTGTTTTTT

V: TRBV5-4
D: -
J: TRBJ2-1
size: -
CDR3: CANWGRNSYNEQFF
DNA: TGTGCCAACTGGGGGCGGAACTCCTACAATGAGCAGTTCTTC

V: TRBV5-1
D: TRBD1
J: TRBJ1-2
size: once
CDR3: CASSLGQGDYGYTF
DNA: TGCGCCAGCAGCCTTGGACAGGGGGACTATGGCTACACCTTC

V: TRBV4-1
D: TRBD1
J: TRBJ2-3
size: -
CDR3: CASSWPDRGTSDTQYF
DNA: TGCGCCAGCAGCTGGCCTGACAGGGGGACTTCAGATACGCAGTATTTT

V: TRBV10-1
D: -
J: TRBJ1-2
size: few
CDR3: CASSESRGYGYTF
DNA: TGCGCCAGCAGTGAGTCCAGGGGTTATGGCTACACCTTC

V: TRBV7-3
D: -
J: TRBJ1-1
size: few
CDR3: CASSPHRVSKPTEAFF
DNA: TGTGCCAGCAGTCCTCACAGGGTATCCAAGCCCACTGAAGCTTTCTTT

V: TRBV6-5
D: -
J: TRBJ2-1
size: -
CDR3: CASSYFGGANNEQFF
DNA: TGTGCCAGCAGTTACTTCGGGGGAGCGAACAATGAGCAGTTCTTC

V: TRBV2
D: -
J: TRBJ2-7
size: -
CDR3: CASSFTTGSGSKYF
DNA: TGTGCCAGCAGCTTCACGACTGGGTCGGGAAGTAAGTACTTC

V: TRBV5-1
D: -
J: TRBJ1-1
size: once
CDR3: CASSLAGGGSGRAFF
DNA: TGCGCCAGCAGCTTGGCAGGTGGGGGTTCGGGTCGAGCTTTCTTT

V: TRBV19
D: TRBD1
J: TRBJ2-1
size: -
CDR3: CASSRTGYNEQFF
DNA: TGTGCCAGTAGCCGGACAGGCTACAATGAGCAGTTCTTC

V: TRBV15
D: -
J: TRBJ2-5
size: few
CDR3: CATSRPRGAYQETQYF
DNA: TGTGCCACCAGCAGGCCCCGGGGGGCCTACCAAGAGACCCAGTACTTC

V: TRBV4-2
D: TRBD2
J: TRBJ2-5
size: -
CDR3: CASSPGGRGQETQYF
DNA: TGTGCCAGCAGCCCTGGCGGGAGAGGCCAAGAGACCCAGTACTTC